Each of the 22 T cell receptor beta chains below was sequenced from the same sample in a study of CXCR3-negative and CXCR3-positive naive CD8 T cells. Study results and limitations: CXCR3-positive naive cells had more hydrophobic TRB CDR3s than CXCR3-negative naive cells.

These receptors lack a known antigen. The method, 5' RACE with UMI labels, was used to prepare the TRB cDNA libraries. For each CDR3 protein, TCRdb gives one entry from its re-call of the 5' RACE reads, without DNA. In all, the sample yields some 150,000 distinct CDR3 sequences. The specimen was naive CXCR3+ CD8+ T cells from blood. Subset indicated: CD45RO-CCR7+CD27+CD95- naive CD8+ T cells expressing CXCR3 (TNR3+). The receptors come from a human donor in good health. Some clones in this sample may be carry-over from other donors' samples.

The rearrangement joins TRBV7-2 to TRBJ2-7. CDR1 and CDR2 (germline): SGHTA, FQGNSA. This CDR3 has 16 residues. CDR3 sequence reads: CASTQAITTFGYEQYF.

The genes are TRBV5-6 and TRBJ2-7. Germline-derived CDR1 and CDR2 are SGHDT and YYEEEE. The CDR3 runs 14 residues. This chain's CDR3 is CASSLGSAYYEQYF.

This sequence joins TRBV7-9 and TRBJ2-5; TCRdb names TRBD2, which stays unverified in the absence of DNA. The germline V gene encodes CDR1 SEHNR and CDR2 FQNEAQ (reference sequence). The CDR3 has 17 residues. The chain's CDR3 is CASSDRLALLNQETQYF. The full variable domain, rest sourced from reference TRBV7-9 and TRBJ2-5, is DTGVSQNPRHKITKRGQNVTFRCDPISEHNRLYWYRQTLGQGPEFLTYFQNEAQLEKSRLLSDRFSAERPKGSFSTLEIQRTEQGDSAMYLCASSDRLALLNQETQYFGPGTRLLVL.

The chain is built from TRBV5-5 and TRBJ1-1; no DNA is available, so the TRBD1 call from TCRdb remains unchecked. Germline V gene data show CDR1 as SGHKS and CDR2 as YYEKEE (reference sequence). This CDR3 comprises 17 residues. CDR3 residues: CASSPDRGASSWTEAFF.

CDR3 protein: CASSLGGEREQYF. This rearrangement joins TRBV5-6 to TRBJ2-7; without DNA, the TCRdb call of TRBD2 cannot be checked. CDR1 and CDR2 (germline): SGHDT, YYEEEE. The CDR3 length is 13 residues.

The rearrangement links TRBV29-1 to TRBJ2-3; the TRBD2 assignment by TCRdb is unverifiable without DNA. The CDR3 loop spans 13 amino acids. CDR1 is SQVTM, CDR2 ANQGSEA, per germline. CDR3: CSVEERRADTQYF.

V gene TRBV5-6 combines with J gene TRBJ2-5; TCRdb proposes TRBD1, but this gene call is untestable without DNA. The germline gives CDR1 SGHDT, CDR2 YYEEEE. The CDR3 extends over 16 amino acids. CDR3 residues: CASSLLGQAIQETQYF. Full variable domain (remainder filled in from reference TRBV5-6 and TRBJ2-5): DAGVTQSPTHLIKTRGQQVTLRCSPKSGHDTVSWYQQALGQGPQFIFQYYEEEERQRGNFPDRFSGHQFPNYSSELNVNALLLGDSALYLCASSLLGQAIQETQYFGPGTRLLVL.

This rearrangement joins TRBV7-9 to TRBJ2-7; TCRdb designates TRBD2, a call that cannot be tested without DNA. CDR3 length: 18 residues. In germline, CDR1 is SEHNR, CDR2 FQNEAQ (reference sequence). CDR3 region: CASSSPGTSGRAAYEQYF.

The chain links TRBV12-3 or TRBV12-4 to TRBJ1-6. The CDR3 is 14 residues long. CDR3 loop: CASSPVSYNSPLHF.

The chain links TRBV12-3 or TRBV12-4 to TRBJ2-7; TCRdb's D call of TRBD2 is untestable without DNA. The CDR3 spans 12 residues. Here the CDR3 reads CASSTLEDEQYF.

V is TRBV7-9 and J is TRBJ2-4; TCRdb lists TRBD1, though no DNA is available to test this call. This CDR3 is 17 amino acids long. The germline CDR1 and CDR2 sequences are SEHNR and FQNEAQ (reference sequence). The CDR3 spells CASSRFHPTGLKNIQYF.

This chain links TRBV4-1 with TRBJ2-5; TCRdb calls TRBD2, which cannot be checked without DNA. There are 18 residues in the CDR3. From germline, CDR1 is MGHRA and CDR2 YSYEKL. This CDR3 is CASSQDLTSGTVRETQYF.

The genes are TRBV7-6 and TRBJ2-7; TCRdb names TRBD1, which stays unverified in the absence of DNA. The CDR3 runs to 18 residues. Germline V gene lookup returns CDR1 SGHVS and CDR2 FNYEAQ. CDR3 region: CASSILTRPGQGAYEQYF.

The chain employs TRBV29-1 and TRBJ2-2; the D call of TRBD2 rests on TCRdb alone, since no DNA is present to check it. Germline values: CDR1 SQVTM, CDR2 ANQGSEA. The CDR3 is 12 residues long. Here the CDR3 reads CSVDAGPGELFF.

The J gene is TRBJ2-1, the V gene TRBV5-6; the TCRdb call, TRBD2, lacks DNA for checking. In germline, CDR1 is SGHDT, CDR2 YYEEEE. The CDR3 has 14 residues. CDR3 in amino acids: CASSFLAGEDEQFF. Drawing the rest from reference TRBV5-6 and TRBJ2-1, the complete variable domain is DAGVTQSPTHLIKTRGQQVTLRCSPKSGHDTVSWYQQALGQGPQFIFQYYEEEERQRGNFPDRFSGHQFPNYSSELNVNALLLGDSALYLCASSFLAGEDEQFFGPGTRLTVL.

The chain carries TRBV27 and TRBJ2-1; the D gene TCRdb calls, TRBD2, cannot be checked with no DNA. The germline gives CDR1 MNHEY, CDR2 SMNVEV (reference sequence). The CDR3 covers 15 residues. The CDR3 loop is CASSTLPGLDNEQFF.

The chain recombines TRBV4-1 with TRBJ2-5. The CDR3 covers 18 residues. Germline-derived CDR1 and CDR2 are MGHRA and YSYEKL. CDR3: CASSQEMSFAGPQETQYF.

The J gene is TRBJ2-5, the V gene TRBV7-9; TCRdb names TRBD1, which stays unverified in the absence of DNA. The CDR3 has 14 amino acids. Germline CDR1 and CDR2: SEHNR and FQNEAQ (reference sequence). The CDR3 region is CASSPIRGQETQYF.

This rearrangement joins TRBV21-1 to TRBJ2-5; the TCRdb call, TRBD2, lacks DNA for checking. TRBV21-1 is a recognized pseudogene. The CDR3 covers 16 residues. CDR3 loop: CASSKDASSGKETQYF.

The V call is TRBV15, the J call TRBJ2-7; TCRdb names TRBD2, which stays unverified in the absence of DNA. CDR3 size: 17 residues. Germline CDR1 and CDR2: LNHNV and YYDKDF (reference sequence). CDR3: CATSRDGVGGPSYEQYF.

The chain employs TRBV27 and TRBJ1-1. Germline V lookup: CDR1 MNHEY, CDR2 SMNVEV (reference sequence). The CDR3 has 12 amino acids. The CDR3 is CASRHINTEAFF.

The chain is built from TRBV11-2 and TRBJ2-1; TCRdb gives TRBD2 as the D gene, but with no DNA this cannot be confirmed. This CDR3 is 14 amino acids long. Germline V gives CDR1 SGHAT, CDR2 FQNNGV. CDR3 region: CASSSTGFYNGQFF.